Sequencing of this T cell receptor beta chain was carried out in a study of control samples from healthy donors and cancer patients. The CDR3 is 14 amino acids. Germline lookup yields CDR1 LNHDA and CDR2 SQIVND (reference sequence). V lost 5 bases, J lost 2 bases, and 12 bases lay in between. The data were produced by immunoSEQ multiplex PCR, yet TCRdb's version contains in-frame clones alone and is incomplete. The sample contains roughly 80,000 clones, around 90% of which appear only once. This rearrangement joins TRBV19 to TRBJ1-2; D is undetermined. Sequencing was performed on PBMCs. This TCR was sampled from a woman in her sixties or seventies with head and neck cancer. CDR3 DNA: TGTGCCAGTAGTGCAGTGGTGACCAACTATGGCTACACCTTC. It specifies CASSAVVTNYGYTF. The full variable domain, rest sourced from reference TRBV19 and TRBJ1-2, is DGGITQSPKYLFRKEGQNVTLSCEQNLNHDAMYWYRQDPGQGLRLIYYSQIVNDFQKGDIAEGYSVSREKKESFPLTVTSAQKNPTAFYLCASSAVVTNYGYTFGSGTRLTVV.